This entry lists 17 T cell receptor beta chains sequenced from one sample in a study of blood T cells in healthy people across ages. Next came a second PCR, run for about 6 to 11 cycles, which used a sample-barcoded 5' primer along with a J-beta primer mix. TCRdb ran MiXCR on the 5' RACE reads and lists one entry per CDR3 protein. The sample lists about 900,000 distinct CDR3 sequences, 62% occurring once. Sequencing was carried out using blood. These receptors were obtained from a young man in good health.

The rearrangement uses TRBV10-3 and TRBJ2-1; D possibly corresponds to TRBD2 (6 bases). Germline V lookup: CDR1 ENHRY, CDR2 SYGVKD. Trimming removed 11 bases at V and 7 bases at J, with 21 bases between. This CDR3 comprises 14 residues. CDR3 loop: CAVIGAGGRNEQFF. DNA for the CDR3: TGTGCCGTCATCGGAGCGGGCGGGCGGAATGAGCAGTTCTTC.

V usage is TRBV10-3 and J usage is TRBJ1-2; D is undetermined. V lost 5 bases, J lost 4 bases, and 8 bases lay in between. The germline CDR1 and CDR2 sequences are ENHRY and SYGVKD. The CDR3 loop spans 12 amino acids. As DNA, the CDR3 is TGTGCCATCAGTCAACTACTCTATGGCTACACCTTC. Translating gives CAISQLLYGYTF.

This chain uses TRBV6-2 or TRBV6-3 with TRBJ2-1, with a possible D match to TRBD1 (6 bases). V lost 4 bases to trimming and J lost 8 bases, with 27 bases between them. This CDR3 has 18 residues. The germline V gene encodes CDR1 MNHEY and CDR2 SVGEGT. DNA for the CDR3: TGTGCCAGCAGTTTGGTACAACAGGGCCTTTGGGTCAGGTATGAGCAGTTCTTC. It yields the protein CASSLVQQGLWVRYEQFF.

About this clonotype itself: The junction does not match germline at one end; this may be a read error. This chain links TRBV10-3 with TRBJ2-3, with TRBD2 matching 9 bases. The CDR3 has 15 residues. CDR1 and CDR2 (germline): ENHRY, SYGVKD. CDR3 DNA: TGTGCCATCAGATCAGAGGCTAGCGGGATAGATGCGCAGTATTTT. This gives the protein CAIRSEASGIDAQYF.

The chain carries TRBV7-3 and TRBJ1-6, with a tentative D call TRBD1 (6 bases). In germline, CDR1 is SGHTA, CDR2 FQGTGA. The V end was cut by 5 bases, the J end by 8 bases, with 10 bases between. The CDR3 has 13 amino acids. CDR3 residues: CASSPRQDSPLHF. The CDR3 nucleotides read TGTGCCAGCAGCCCACGACAGGATTCACCCCTCCACTTT.

This chain uses TRBV28 with TRBJ2-3, with a weak D call TRBD1 (5 bases). The CDR3 has 14 residues. Germline-derived CDR1 and CDR2 are MDHEN and SYDVKM. Trimming removed 5 bases from V and 1 base from J, with 10 bases in between. The CDR3 spells CASSRSTGTDTQYF. CDR3 nucleotide sequence: TGTGCCAGCAGTCGGTCGACAGGCACAGATACGCAGTATTTT.

V and J are TRBV4-3 and TRBJ2-4; D gene ambiguous. This CDR3 region has 13 residues. Trimming shortened V by 1 base and J by 9 bases, and 10 bases separated the two germline ends. Germline CDR1 reads LGHNA; CDR2 reads YSLEER. In nucleotides, the CDR3 is TGCGCCAGCAGCCAAGCCCTCATGGGCATTCAGTACTTC. Translating gives CASSQALMGIQYF.

This clonotype was seen more than once but under ten times. The rearrangement links TRBV4-3 to TRBJ1-4; D is unresolved. Looked up from germline, CDR1 is LGHNA and CDR2 is YSLEER. V was shortened by 0 bases and J by 8 bases, with 16 bases between the two germline ends. The CDR3 is made up of 16 amino acids. The CDR3, as DNA: TGCGCCAGCAGCCAAGAAGTCGGTTCTTTAGGGGAAAAACTGTTTTTT. This sequence encodes CASSQEVGSLGEKLFF.

CDR3 loop: CASSSGTGGLGGYTF. CDR3 sequence (DNA): TGCGCCAGCAGCTCCGGGACAGGGGGTTTAGGAGGCTACACCTTC. The J gene is TRBJ1-2, the V gene TRBV5-1; 11 bases fit TRBD1. The CDR3 runs 15 residues. The V gene end was trimmed by 3 bases and the J gene end by 8 bases; junction bases not matched to a gene: 9. Germline assignment: CDR1 SGHRS and CDR2 YFSETQ.

This clonotype was observed a few times. The rearrangement links TRBV7-2 to TRBJ2-5; tentative D call: TRBD1 (6 bases). The CDR3 totals 14 residues. The ends were cut back, 1 base at V and 3 bases at J, with 9 bases in the middle. Germline CDR1 is SGHTA and CDR2 is FQGNSA. CDR3 coding DNA: TGTGCCAGCAGCTTAGTGGGGGCAGAAGAGACCCAGTACTTC. Its translation: CASSLVGAEETQYF. The whole variable domain, remainder taken from reference TRBV7-2 and TRBJ2-5, is GAGVSQSPSNKVTEKGKDVELRCDPISGHTALYWYRQSLGQGLEFLIYFQGNSAPDKSGLPSDRFSAERTGGSVSTLTIQRTQQEDSAVYLCASSLVGAEETQYFGPGTRLLVL.

This chain uses TRBV28 with TRBJ2-7; TRBD1 matches 9 bases. V was pared by 2 bases and J by 6 bases, with 5 bases of the junction left unmatched. The CDR3 length is 14 residues. CDR1 and CDR2 (germline): MDHEN, SYDVKM. The CDR3 reads CASSLAGQGGEQYF. The CDR3 DNA sequence: TGTGCCAGCAGTTTAGCGGGACAGGGCGGCGAGCAGTACTTC.

The rearrangement joins TRBV10-3 to TRBJ2-5; 9 bases are shared with TRBD1. CDR3 length: 15 amino acids. Unmatched junction bases numbered 6, after V lost 4 bases and J lost 3 bases. Germline loops: CDR1 ENHRY, CDR2 SYGVKD. CDR3 protein: CAISVIRDREETQYF. The DNA of the CDR3 is TGTGCCATCAGTGTAATCCGGGACAGGGAAGAGACCCAGTACTTC.

V and J are TRBV15 and TRBJ2-4, with D perhaps TRBD2 (5 bases). Germline V gene sequence: CDR1 LNHNV, CDR2 YYDKDF (reference sequence). This CDR3 has 12 amino acids. The V gene lost 1 base and the J gene lost 13 bases, with 11 bases spanning the gap. For the CDR3, the DNA is TGTGCCACCAGCAGAGGGGAGAGGGAGCAGTACTTC. As protein: CATSRGEREQYF.

J is TRBJ2-4 and V is TRBV20-1; 11 bases are a match to TRBD1. The J call may be in error: the DNA end matches TRBJ2-5 better. CDR1 is DFQATT, CDR2 SNEGSKA, per germline (reference sequence). CDR3 length: 14 amino acids. CDR3: CSADSDRGLETQYF. CDR3 nucleotide sequence: TGCAGTGCAGACTCGGACAGGGGGCTTGAGACCCAGTACTTC.

This chain uses TRBV9 with TRBJ2-3; 11 bases are shared with TRBD2. Germline V gene lookup returns CDR1 SGDLS and CDR2 YYNGEE. This CDR3 contains 16 residues. J was trimmed by 3 bases and V by 4 bases; bases with no gene match: 7. CDR3 DNA: TGTGCCAGCAGCACCTTAGCGGGGGGGCCTACAGATACGCAGTATTTT. Its translation: CASSTLAGGPTDTQYF.

This clonotype showed up just once. V gene TRBV27 combines with J gene TRBJ1-6; D is unclear. V lost 5 bases, J lost 4 bases, and 15 bases lay in between. CDR1 and CDR2 from the germline V gene are MNHEY and SMNVEV (reference sequence). The CDR3 extends over 16 amino acids. CDR3 coding DNA: TGTGCCAGCAGTCCCTCACGTCGGCTGTATAATTCACCCCTCCACTTT. Translated: CASSPSRRLYNSPLHF.

The count of this clonotype is one. The chain couples TRBV27 to TRBJ1-2; 7 nucleotides align to TRBD1. V was pared by 5 bases and J by 6 bases, with 12 bases of the junction left unmatched. CDR1 MNHEY and CDR2 SMNVEV come from the germline V gene (reference sequence). This CDR3 is built from 15 residues. Here the CDR3 reads CASSPDPRGGNGYTF. In DNA, the CDR3 is TGTGCCAGCAGTCCCGACCCCAGGGGGGGTAATGGCTACACCTTC.